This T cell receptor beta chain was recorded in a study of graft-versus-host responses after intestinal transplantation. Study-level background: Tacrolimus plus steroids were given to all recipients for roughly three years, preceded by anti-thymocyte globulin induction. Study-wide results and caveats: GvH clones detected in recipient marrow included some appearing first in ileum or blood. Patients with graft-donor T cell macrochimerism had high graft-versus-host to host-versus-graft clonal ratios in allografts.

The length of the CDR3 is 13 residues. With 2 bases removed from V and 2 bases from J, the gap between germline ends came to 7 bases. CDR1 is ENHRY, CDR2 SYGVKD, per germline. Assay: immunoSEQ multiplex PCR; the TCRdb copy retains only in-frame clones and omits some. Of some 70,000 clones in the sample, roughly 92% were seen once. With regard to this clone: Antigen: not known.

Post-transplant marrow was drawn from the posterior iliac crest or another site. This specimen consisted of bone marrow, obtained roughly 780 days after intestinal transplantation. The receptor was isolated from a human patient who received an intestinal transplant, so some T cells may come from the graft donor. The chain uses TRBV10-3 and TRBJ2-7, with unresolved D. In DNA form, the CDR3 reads TGTGCCATCAGTGAGCCCGACGCCTACGAGCAGTACTTC. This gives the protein CAISEPDAYEQYF.